This TCR beta chain was profiled in a study of cytomegalovirus exposure and HLA in healthy donors. General study findings and limits: Among immune exposure information, only CMV serostatus was available. It was assumed in the presence/absence analyses that sequencing depth was roughly uniform across donors.

Worth noting for this clone: Its antigen is unidentified.

Looked up from germline, CDR1 is SQVTM and CDR2 is ANQGSEA. V dropped 7 bases and J dropped 6; count of bases not matched to a gene: 9. The CDR3 sequence is 13 residues long. 60 Vbeta and 13 Jbeta primers were used in PCR. The repertoire was sequenced with immunoSEQ multiplex PCR; TCRdb's copy has only in-frame clones and lacks some. Of about 150,000 clones detected, roughly 82% appear once; the ten largest clones hold about 6.4%. The receptor comes from a man younger than 45 in good health and CMV-seronegative. The chain is built from TRBV29-1 and TRBJ2-3, with 8 bases aligning to TRBD2. Specimen: PBMCs. The CDR3, as DNA: TGCAGCGCCCGGACTAGCTGGGCGGATACGCAGTATTTT. Its translation: CSARTSWADTQYF.